This T cell receptor beta chain was identified during a study of identical twins (dated by TCRdb to the mid-2010s). Some background on the complete study: TCR alpha and beta repertoires from monozygotic twins, unrelated adults of various ages and cord blood were deep-sequenced to test whether fetal clonotypes persist. To rule out contamination, replicate twin experiments were performed at different times with different library preparation protocols.

Library preparation used 5' RACE. The run used an Illumina HiSeq 2000. A universal primer binding site was added through template switching, and the final cDNA carried a unique molecular identifier so that TCR cDNA molecules could be counted accurately. Specific primers in the conserved constant-segment region were used to synthesize first-strand cDNA for the TCR alpha and beta chains. Each cDNA library was double barcoded, with a SMART-Mk sample barcode plus Illumina barcodes, to control for contamination. Two successive PCR steps introduced TruSeq adapter sequences along with Illumina sample barcodes. The Illumina HiSeq platform was used with custom primers to sequence TCR alpha and beta cDNA libraries. Concerning the study's data processing: MiGEC was used to process raw reads and extract unique molecular identifiers, and MiXCR was used to find CDR3 positions. For each individual, recombination models were inferred using an EM algorithm with the repgenHMM and IGoR tools. Shared clonotype analysis was performed with the tcR package in R, normalizing sharing by the product of cloneset sizes. To study raw recombination without the effects of thymic and clonal selection, out-of-frame nonproductive sequences were analyzed. TCRdb took the public reads, trimmed them with fastp at Q25, ran MiXCR for clone calling and kept in-frame beta chains. Each entry is one CDR3 protein sequence, shown with its most common DNA and genes. The V and J calls were determined by TCRdb, not by the authors. The sample table contains under 300,000 distinct CDR3 sequences; only one count was recorded for around 6.5% of them. Of the sample, 14% to 15% falls within the top ten clones.

With respect to this clonotype: The specificity of this receptor is unknown. No much larger clone exists at a distance of one base, and base qualities are not known.

Only healthy Caucasian donors were included. The twin cohort consisted of three pairs of female monozygotic twins, all aged roughly 18 to 30 years. Positive isolation kits from Invitrogen were used to isolate the CD4+ and CD8+ T cell populations. Overall study outcomes, separate from this receptor: Out-of-frame TCR alpha sharing in monozygotic twins was systematically underestimated by recombination models, whereas sharing between unrelated individuals was in agreement with the recombination models. Because the same donors could not be followed over many years, the conclusions relied on cross-sectional statistical analysis. Out-of-frame TCR alpha sequences shared between twins showed an excess of low generation-probability sequences compared with coincidental sharing between unrelated individuals. The excess sharing between twins in beta out-of-frame sequences was weaker because fewer shared sequences reduced the signal-to-noise ratio. Fewer insertions were carried by abundant cord blood beta clonotypes, a similar but weaker trend appeared in young adult naive repertoires, and no such trend appeared in memory repertoires. Zero-insertion analyses could be partly confounded by invariant T cells such as MAIT and iNKT, although diverse VJ usage argued against such confounding for most clonotypes.

These data also featured in a second study, about T cells expressing NK-cell markers. From the second report: TCR beta-chain repertoires were profiled in sorted CD3+CD56+NKG2C+, CD3+CD56+NKG2C- and CD3+CD56-NKG2C+ T-cell subsets from about 8 donors. Among the eight sequenced donors, only one was HCMV-seronegative, while the other seven were HCMV-seropositive. In several experiments an anti-gammadeltaTCR antibody was added to restrict sorting to alphabetaTCR-expressing T cells. In over 5 donors, the dominant CD3+CD56+NKG2C+ clonotypes were among the top 10 CD8+ clonotypes and accounted for roughly 1.0-7.0% of CD8+ T cells. Those dominant clonotypes were again the most abundant among CD3+CD56-NKG2C+ cells in several donors, at roughly 28.3-65%. Whether the expanded NKG2C-expressing T cell clones were specific for HCMV antigens was left unclear. Randomly selected healthy volunteers, three men and five women, were used as the eight sequenced donors. HCMV-specific IgG was detected in serum with a commercial ELISA kit to determine HCMV serostatus. Reads were demultiplexed and grouped by UMI with MIGEC, and clonotypes were assembled and quantified with MiTCR. To exclude erroneous sequences, only TCR cDNA sequences supported by at least two reads were retained. The tcR package was used for downstream repertoire analysis, and clonotypes were matched across fractions by CDR3 nucleotide sequence plus V segment. VDJmatch was used to annotate antigen specificity against VDJdb, with one amino acid substitution in CDR3 allowed.

This clonotype was obtained from a woman between 18 and 29 years old in good health. Sequenced input: CD8+ T cells sorted from blood.

For the CDR3, the sequence is CAWWSQGYVEAFF. At the DNA level, the sequence is TGTGCCTGGTGGTCACAGGGATACGTTGAAGCTTTCTTT. The rearrangement combines TRBV30 with TRBJ1-1; the D gene is possibly TRBD1, with 6 bases matching. The CDR3 numbers 13 residues from cysteine through phenylalanine. Just the 39-base CDR3 DNA is kept, in frame starting at base 1. The germline V gene encodes CDR1 GTSNPN and CDR2 SVGIG (reference sequence). A distance of 17 bases separates the germline ends of V and J, which lose 5 bases and 7 bases respectively.